Listed below are T cell receptor beta chains from one sample, sequenced in a study of shared clonotypes between healthy human individuals. Measured with immunoSEQ multiplex PCR; TCRdb has only the in-frame clones, and not every one. This sample has nearly 2 million clones, with about 95% found just once. Sequenced: naive CD8+ T cells sorted from blood. Source of these receptors: a man aged 18 to 35 in good health. Both conserved end residues are part of each CDR3. A D gene is named only where the DNA matches it firmly. The size of a clone is reported for some rows only, either as once, few or many, or as a class for expanded clones.

clone_size d_call j_call v_call cdr3_nt cdr3_aa
- - TRBJ2-3 TRBV6-1 TGTGCCAGCAGTGAATATGAAGGGGGTAGCACAGATACGCAGTATTTT CASSEYEGGSTDTQYF
- TRBD1 TRBJ2-5 TRBV5-4 TGTGCCAGCAGCTTGGCGACAGGGAAAGAGACCCAGTACTTC CASSLATGKETQYF
- TRBD1 TRBJ2-2 TRBV19 TGTGCCAGTAGTGAGACAGGGCCAGTAGGCGTTGGGGAGCTGTTTTTT CASSETGPVGVGELFF
- - TRBJ1-1 TRBV11-2 TGTGCCAGCAGCTTCGGTATTGGCACTGAAGCTTTCTTT CASSFGIGTEAFF
- TRBD2 TRBJ2-1 TRBV9 TGTGCCAGCAACCTAGCGGGAGGTTACAATGAGCAGTTCTTC CASNLAGGYNEQFF
- - TRBJ2-3 TRBV4-1 TGCGCCAGCAGCCCCCAGGTTAACGGCCTGGATACGCAGTATTTT CASSPQVNGLDTQYF
- - TRBJ2-6 TRBV6-6 TGTGCCAGCAACGACCCCGGGGAATCTGGGGCCAACGTCCTGACTTTC CASNDPGESGANVLTF
- - TRBJ1-4 TRBV6-1 TGTGCCAGCAGTCCCTTTGGGGGTCATCCCTCTTTT CASSPFGGHPSF
- TRBD1 TRBJ1-6 TRBV28 TGTGCCAGCAGTTTGACAGGGGTAATTTCACCCCTCCACTTT CASSLTGVISPLHF
- TRBD2 TRBJ2-7 TRBV4-2 TGTGCCAGCAGCCAAAACTGGGCGGGGGGGACTCCCGAGCAGTACTTC CASSQNWAGGTPEQYF
- - TRBJ2-7 TRBV6-5 TGTGCCAGCAGGTCCAGACTTCGGCCGGGGCAGTACTTC CASRSRLRPGQYF
- - TRBJ2-7 TRBV28 TGTGCCAGCAGTTCCACGGACTTAGCCTACGAGCAGTACTTC CASSSTDLAYEQYF
- - TRBJ2-7 TRBV9 TGTGCCAGCAGCTACTCGGCCTCTTCTCTCTACGAGCAGTACTTC CASSYSASSLYEQYF
- TRBD1 TRBJ1-2 TRBV5-4 TGTGCCAGCAGCCCCGGACAGGGGTTCCCCTATGGCTACACCTTC CASSPGQGFPYGYTF
- - TRBJ2-3 TRBV4-1 TGCGCCAGCAGCCTATCGATTGGGGTGCGTACAGATACGCAGTATTTT CASSLSIGVRTDTQYF
- - TRBJ1-2 TRBV7-9 TGTGCCAGCAGCATCACCCGGGGGGACCCAGATGGCTACACCTTC CASSITRGDPDGYTF
- - TRBJ2-7 TRBV28 TGTGCCAGCAGCGACAGCGAGCAGTACTTC CASSDSEQYF
- - TRBJ2-5 TRBV27 TGTGCCAGCAGTTTATCGAGCCCTATAGCGACCCAGTACTTC CASSLSSPIATQYF
- TRBD2 TRBJ2-7 TRBV27 TGTGCCAGCAGTTTCTCGGGACTAGCGGATCTCTACGAGCAGTACTTC CASSFSGLADLYEQYF
- - TRBJ1-5 TRBV4-3 TGCGCCAGCAGCCAAACCGACGGTGTTAATCAGCCCCAGCATTTT CASSQTDGVNQPQHF
- TRBD1 TRBJ2-7 TRBV6-5 TGTGCCAGCAGTGGCGTGGGGACAGGGGGCTCCGGGCAGTACTTC CASSGVGTGGSGQYF
- - TRBJ2-5 TRBV27 TGTGCCAGCAGTTCTCGAGGGGGGGGCGGAGAGACCCAGTACTTC CASSSRGGGGETQYF
- TRBD1 TRBJ2-7 TRBV4-2 TGTGCCAGCAGCCAAGAGGGACAGGGGGCCTACGAGCAGTACTTC CASSQEGQGAYEQYF
- TRBD2 TRBJ2-7 TRBV25-1 TGTGCCAGCAGTGAGATAGCTAGCGGGTTTGGGGAGCAGTACTTC CASSEIASGFGEQYF
once - TRBJ2-3 TRBV13 TGTGCCAGCAGCTTAGTCGGACAAGATACGCAGTATTTT CASSLVGQDTQYF
- - TRBJ1-4 TRBV4-1 TGCGCCAGCAGCCAAGATCTTCTTGAAAAACTGTTTTTT CASSQDLLEKLFF
- - TRBJ2-1 TRBV6-9 TGTGCCAGCAGTTATCCCTTAGCGGTGGCGATCTTC CASSYPLAVAIF
- - TRBJ2-2 TRBV30 TGTGCCTGGAGTGTAGCGGGCGGGGAGCTGTTTTTT CAWSVAGGELFF
- TRBD2 TRBJ2-1 TRBV7-2 TGTGCCAGCAGCTCCGTGCGGGGGGGGCCCTACAATGAGCAGTTCTTC CASSSVRGGPYNEQFF
- - TRBJ2-1 TRBV9 TGTGCCAGCAGCGCCTTTTGGGAACCCAATGAGCAGTTCTTC CASSAFWEPNEQFF
once - TRBJ2-1 TRBV13 TGTGCCAGCAGCTTAGCGGGGGTGACCTACAATGAGCAGTTCTTC CASSLAGVTYNEQFF
- - TRBJ2-5 TRBV5-8 TGTGCCAGCAGCCCCCCCGAGGGGAGTTTCGAGACCCAGTACTTC CASSPPEGSFETQYF
- - TRBJ1-1 TRBV6-1 TGTGCCAGCAGTGAAGATGGGACGGTGAACACTGAAGCTTTCTTT CASSEDGTVNTEAFF
- TRBD1 TRBJ2-7 TRBV25-1 TGTGCTTGTGGACAGGTCGGAGAGCAGTACTTC CACGQVGEQYF
- - TRBJ2-7 TRBV28 TGTGCCAGCAGCCCGGTTTACGGAACGGGAAAGCAGTACTTC CASSPVYGTGKQYF
- - TRBJ1-2 TRBV6-1 TGTGCCAGCAGTGAATATTGGCAGGGGAACTATGGCTACACCTTC CASSEYWQGNYGYTF
- - TRBJ1-5 TRBV4-3 TGCGCCAGCAGCCAAGATACAAGAAGCAGCAATCAGCCCCAGCATTTT CASSQDTRSSNQPQHF
- TRBD1 TRBJ2-7 TRBV7-9 TGTGCCAGCAGCTTAAGGGCCGGGACAGGGGCAGACGAGCAGTACTTC CASSLRAGTGADEQYF
- TRBD2 TRBJ2-7 TRBV5-1 TGCGCCAGCGCGACTAGCGGAGCCTACGAGCAGTACTTC CASATSGAYEQYF
- TRBD1 TRBJ1-6 TRBV27 TGTGCCAGCAGCCAACAGGGGGATCATTCACCCCTCCACTTT CASSQQGDHSPLHF
- - TRBJ2-1 TRBV27 TGTGCCAGCAGTTTATTCTCCCCAACCTACAATGAGCAGTTCTTC CASSLFSPTYNEQFF
- - TRBJ2-1 TRBV4-1 TGCGCCAGCAGCCACGACTCCTATGAGCAGTTCTTC CASSHDSYEQFF
- TRBD1 TRBJ2-7 TRBV19 TGTGCCAGTAGTATCAGGGACAGCCCTACCTACGAGCAGTACTTC CASSIRDSPTYEQYF
- - TRBJ2-6 TRBV11-2 TGTGCCAGCAGCCCCGGGCCCGGCTCTGGGGCCAACGTCCTGACTTTC CASSPGPGSGANVLTF
- TRBD2 TRBJ2-5 TRBV7-3 TGTGCCAGCAGCCCCGGACTAGCGGGGGGGCGGGAGACCCAGTACTTC CASSPGLAGGRETQYF
- - TRBJ1-1 TRBV7-9 TGTGCCAGCAGCTTCGCGGACCAAGCTTTCTTT CASSFADQAFF
- - TRBJ2-7 TRBV6-6 TGTGCCAGCAGTGTCATTCCGAGCTCCTACGAGCAGTACTTC CASSVIPSSYEQYF
- TRBD1 TRBJ2-7 TRBV6-1 TGTGCCAGCAGTGAGGGACAGGGGGCGTCCTACGAGCAGTACTTC CASSEGQGASYEQYF
- - TRBJ1-1 TRBV29-1 TGCAGCGTTGTCTGGGACCTAATCACTGAAGCTTTCTTT CSVVWDLITEAFF
- - TRBJ2-3 TRBV7-8 TGTGCCAGCAGCCCCTCAACGGGGACAGATACGCAGTATTTT CASSPSTGTDTQYF
- - TRBJ2-7 TRBV13 TGTGCCAGCAGCCCCGGGGTCTCCTACGAGCAGTACTTC CASSPGVSYEQYF
- TRBD2 TRBJ2-1 TRBV9 TGTGCCAGCAGCGCTAGCGGGAGGGAACTTAATGAGCAGTTCTTC CASSASGRELNEQFF
- - TRBJ2-7 TRBV5-1 TGCGCCAGCAGCTTCTCCGTCTCCTACGAGCAGTACTTC CASSFSVSYEQYF
- - TRBJ2-7 TRBV20-1 TGCAGTGCTAGAGTGATTGACGAGCAGTACTTC CSARVIDEQYF